Presented here are 23 T cell receptor beta chains from one specimen sequenced in a study of T-cell memory formation after mild COVID-19 (dated by TCRdb to 2020 to 2023). Receptor amplification or capture employed 5' RACE. The reads were generated on an Illumina NovaSeq 6000. TCRdb ran its own pipeline on the public reads, namely fastp trimming at Q25 and MiXCR clone calling, and kept in-frame beta chains. Identical CDR3 protein sequences are pooled into one entry, listed with their most common genes and DNA. The sample table records just over 350,000 distinct CDR3 sequences; roughly an eighth of these occur just once. The ten largest clones capture about 22% of the sample. Sequenced sample: PBMCs or a T cell subset sorted from them (not recorded which). These receptors were taken from a man between 18 and 29 years old who had mild COVID-19 (a few samples of this study predate the infection). The sample titles of this study are shuffled in the database, so cell type and time point are left out; the donor was told from shared clones.

This sequence joins TRBV4-3 and TRBJ1-2, with 8 bases identical to TRBD1. V was clipped by 3 bases and J by 5 bases; unmatched bases: 8. The length of the CDR3 is 15 residues. The germline gives CDR1 LGHNA, CDR2 YSLEER. DNA of the CDR3: TGCGCCAGCAGCCACAGACAGGGGTCCGGGTATGGCTACACCTTC. It codes for CASSHRQGSGYGYTF.

This clonotype was seen a few times. V gene TRBV6-6 combines with J gene TRBJ1-1; D remains unclear. The CDR3 runs 13 residues. Trimming shortened V by 7 bases and J by 7 bases, and 16 bases separated the two germline ends. From germline, CDR1 is MNHNY and CDR2 SVGAGI (reference sequence). CDR3 protein: CASTYGRGNEAFF. The DNA of the CDR3 is TGTGCCAGCACCTATGGGAGAGGGAATGAAGCTTTCTTT.

This clonotype appeared many times. V usage is TRBV5-4 and J usage is TRBJ2-2, with D uncertain. The length of the CDR3 is 14 residues. Per germline, CDR1 SGHNT and CDR2 YYREEE (reference sequence). Trimming shortened V by 0 bases and J by 4 bases, and 7 bases separated the two germline ends. The CDR3 loop reads CASSLAVATGELFF. The CDR3 DNA sequence: TGTGCCAGCAGCTTGGCGGTGGCCACCGGGGAGCTGTTTTTT.

This clonotype was detected a few times. This chain connects TRBV20-1 to TRBJ1-1; no definite D call. CDR1 DFQATT and CDR2 SNEGSKA come from the germline V gene (reference sequence). Trimming shortened V by 5 bases and J by 0 bases, and 16 bases separated the two germline ends. CDR3 length: 15 residues. The CDR3 sequence is CSASSSTRMNTEAFF. The DNA of the CDR3 is TGCAGTGCTTCCTCTTCCACACGAATGAACACTGAAGCTTTCTTT.

V gene TRBV7-2 combines with J gene TRBJ2-3, with TRBD1 matching over 7 bases. Germline values: CDR1 SGHTA, CDR2 FQGNSA. The CDR3 covers 13 residues. Trimming at V came to 8 bases and at J to 2 bases, leaving 4 bases not matched to a gene. CDR3 DNA sequence: TGTGCCAGCGGCAGGGGGTTCACAGATACGCAGTATTTT. Translating gives CASGRGFTDTQYF.

In this sample, this clonotype turned up a few times. The chain combines TRBV28 with TRBJ2-1, with 9 positions matching TRBD2. Germline V gives CDR1 MDHEN, CDR2 SYDVKM. The CDR3 has 18 residues. V was clipped by 5 bases and J by 0 bases; unmatched bases: 11. The CDR3 here is CASSQYSSGASSYNEQFF. DNA of the CDR3: TGTGCCAGCAGTCAATACTCTAGCGGGGCCAGCTCCTACAATGAGCAGTTCTTC.

This clonotype was counted only a few times. The V call is TRBV6-2 or TRBV6-3, the J call TRBJ2-2; D gene ambiguous. CDR3 length: 12 amino acids. Trimming removed 6 bases from V and 5 bases from J, with 7 bases in between. Germline V gene lookup returns CDR1 MNHEY and CDR2 SVGEGT. Here the CDR3 DNA reads TGTGCCAGCAGGGGTGGTACCGGGGAGCTGTTTTTT. Residues: CASRGGTGELFF.

There are a few counts of this clonotype. This chain uses TRBV5-1 with TRBJ1-5; D is undetermined. CDR1 and CDR2 (germline): SGHRS, YFSETQ. V was trimmed by 7 bases and J by 5 bases, leaving 16 bases between them. The CDR3 sequence is 14 residues long. CDR3 sequence reads: CASRGGVGDQPQHF. The CDR3 DNA sequence: TGCGCCAGCCGGGGTGGGGTCGGGGATCAGCCCCAGCATTTT.

V gene TRBV7-9 combines with J gene TRBJ2-1; D tentatively fits TRBD1 or TRBD2 (6 bases each). Germline CDR1 and CDR2: SEHNR and FQNEAQ (reference sequence). The V and J ends lost 6 bases and 2 bases respectively, with 17 bases between them. This CDR3 contains 16 residues. This chain's CDR3 is CASRTGGLDPYNEQFF. The CDR3, as DNA: TGTGCCAGCAGAACCGGGGGCCTAGACCCCTACAATGAGCAGTTCTTC.

The chain recombines TRBV6-5 with TRBJ2-5, with D possibly being TRBD1 (5 bases). This CDR3 has 15 residues. V was cut by 1 base and J by 3 bases, with 12 bases left in between. Germline V gene data show CDR1 as MNHEY and CDR2 as SVGAGI. The CDR3 DNA sequence: TGTGCCAGCAGTTACTTATCTGGGGCCGAAGAGACCCAGTACTTC. Its translation: CASSYLSGAEETQYF.

This clonotype was counted only a few times. The chain uses TRBV27 and TRBJ1-4; no clear D. Germline CDR1 reads MNHEY; CDR2 reads SMNVEV (reference sequence). The CDR3 has 14 residues. Trimming took off 3 bases at V and 5 bases at J, with 10 bases between the two ends. CDR3 residues: CASSFSQRNEKLFF. The CDR3 DNA reads TGTGCCAGCAGTTTTAGTCAGAGGAATGAAAAACTGTTTTTT. Based on the CDR3 plus reference TRBV27 and TRBJ1-4, the full variable domain is EAQVTQNPRYLITVTGKKLTVTCSQNMNHEYMSWYRQDPGLGLRQIYYSMNVEVTDKGDVPEGYKVSRKEKRNFPLILESPSPNQTSLYFCASSFSQRNEKLFFGSGTQLSVL.

This clonotype was counted only a few times. The gene calls are TRBV27 and TRBJ1-6; D uncertain. V gave up 6 bases and J gave up 6 bases, with 9 bases separating them. The germline V gene encodes CDR1 MNHEY and CDR2 SMNVEV (reference sequence). The CDR3 runs to 13 residues. The CDR3 nucleotides are TGTGCCAGCAGCCTGACACCTAATTCACCCCTCCACTTT. The encoded protein is CASSLTPNSPLHF.

V and J are TRBV4-1 and TRBJ2-5; D uncertain. Trimming took off 3 bases at V and 2 bases at J, with 10 bases between the two ends. The CDR3 loop spans 14 amino acids. The V gene's germline CDR1 is MGHRA and CDR2 YSYEKL. This chain's CDR3 is CASSQYFEQETQYF. Written as DNA, the CDR3 is TGCGCCAGCAGCCAGTATTTCGAGCAAGAGACCCAGTACTTC.

The chain is built from TRBV12-5 and TRBJ2-5; D is ambiguous. CDR3 length: 13 amino acids. The V end was cut by 5 bases, the J end by 4 bases, with 11 bases between. Germline V gives CDR1 LGHNT, CDR2 FRNRAP. The chain's CDR3 is CASGHRLRETQYF. In DNA, the CDR3 is TGTGCTAGTGGTCACCGCCTCAGAGAGACCCAGTACTTC.

This clonotype was observed at least ten times. The rearrangement joins TRBV5-1 to TRBJ2-5; 7 bases are a match to TRBD1. This CDR3 region has 13 residues. Germline loops: CDR1 SGHRS, CDR2 YFSETQ. J was trimmed by 2 bases and V by 7 bases; bases with no gene match: 5. CDR3 loop: CASQAQGQETQYF. CDR3 coding DNA: TGCGCCAGCCAAGCACAGGGGCAAGAGACCCAGTACTTC.

The sample holds a few counts of this clonotype. This chain connects TRBV7-9 to TRBJ2-2; 9 positions match TRBD1. The CDR3 runs 16 residues. CDR1 is SEHNR, CDR2 FQNEAQ, per germline (reference sequence). J was trimmed by 4 bases and V by 10 bases; bases with no gene match: 13. The CDR3 is CAILGKDRGSTGELFF. DNA for the CDR3: TGTGCCATCCTGGGGAAGGACAGGGGAAGCACCGGGGAGCTGTTTTTT.

This chain joins TRBV5-1 and TRBJ1-2, with 9 positions matching TRBD1. The CDR3 is 15 amino acids. Germline V gives CDR1 SGHRS, CDR2 YFSETQ. V gave up 3 bases and J gave up 7 bases; unmatched junction bases: 10. The CDR3 nucleotides read TGCGCCAGCAGCTGGGACAGGGTCGGTTCCGCTGGCTACACCTTC. Protein sequence: CASSWDRVGSAGYTF.

In its sample, this clonotype was seen a few times. For the CDR3, the DNA is TGTGCCAGTGGTGTCGGACAGGGGGCTCTCGAGCAGTACTTC. Translation gives CASGVGQGALEQYF. The chain employs TRBV6-1 and TRBJ2-7; 11 nucleotides align to TRBD1. This CDR3 comprises 14 residues. Looked up from germline, CDR1 is MNHNS and CDR2 is SASEGT. J was trimmed by 6 bases and V by 9 bases; bases with no gene match: 10.

This clonotype turned up a few times. The rearrangement links TRBV18 to TRBJ2-1, with 7 bases fitting TRBD2. V trimming: 2 bases; J trimming: 7 bases; junction bases outside the gene matches: 11. This CDR3 contains 16 residues. Germline V CDR1 and CDR2: KGHSH, LQKENI. CDR3 residues: CASSPEERGGNNEQFF. The DNA for the CDR3 is TGTGCCAGCTCACCAGAGGAGCGGGGAGGGAATAATGAGCAGTTCTTC.

This clonotype was recorded at least ten times. The V gene is TRBV7-6, the J gene TRBJ2-3; 7 bases agree with TRBD2. V shed 5 bases and J 2 bases; nucleotides not matched to a gene: 7. Germline V gene sequence: CDR1 SGHVS, CDR2 FNYEAQ. The length of the CDR3 is 15 residues. CDR3 sequence (DNA): TGTGCCAGCAGCCCCGGACTAGGGTACACAGATACGCAGTATTTT. Translating gives CASSPGLGYTDTQYF.

V is TRBV11-2 and J is TRBJ2-1, with 8 bases lining up with TRBD2. Trimming at V came to 6 bases and at J to 8 bases, leaving 9 bases not matched to a gene. Germline V gives CDR1 SGHAT, CDR2 FQNNGV. There are 14 residues in the CDR3. CDR3 residues: CASRFSGVNYEQFF. The CDR3 nucleotides are TGTGCCAGCAGGTTTAGCGGGGTTAATTATGAGCAGTTCTTC.

This clonotype was seen only a few times. The rearrangement uses TRBV9 and TRBJ2-6; D is possibly TRBD1 (6 bases). The CDR3 loop spans 14 amino acids. Trimming took 3 bases from V and 13 from J, leaving 17 bases between them. Per the germline V gene, CDR1 is SGDLS and CDR2 is YYNGEE. CDR3 region: CASSARQELSVLTF. CDR3 nucleotides: TGTGCCAGCAGCGCCCGACAGGAACTCTCTGTCCTGACTTTC.

The V call is TRBV5-4, the J call TRBJ2-7; possibly TRBD1 for D (6 bases). Trimming shortened V by 4 bases and J by 0 bases, and 8 bases separated the two germline ends. This CDR3 spans 13 amino acids. CDR1 SGHNT and CDR2 YYREEE come from the germline V gene (reference sequence). CDR3 bases: TGTGCCAGCAGCGGGGGCCCCTCCTACGAGCAGTACGTC. Protein: CASSGGPSYEQYV.